A selection of T cell receptor beta chains follows, all from one sample in a study of T cells after somatic rescue of genetic block. Sequenced by immunoSEQ multiplex PCR; TCRdb stores in-frame clones only, minus some. This repertoire shows roughly 65,000 clones, 80% to 95% found once; its top ten account for around 3%. Sequenced input: peripheral blood mononuclear cells (PBMCs). The origin of the receptors is a man aged 40-55 years. Each CDR3 is given with its conserved first and last residue. Fields, in order: D gene, J gene, clone size, V gene, CDR3 protein, CDR3 DNA. D genes are given only for firm matches. Expanded clones get a size class; other rows say once, few or many, or leave the size out.

NA,TRBJ1-5,NA,TRBV27,CASSLYGNNQPQHF,TGTGCCAGCAGTTTGTACGGGAACAATCAGCCCCAGCATTTT
NA,TRBJ1-2,NA,TRBV6-6,CASSSARGYGYTF,TGTGCCAGCAGTTCCGCCCGGGGGTATGGCTACACCTTC
NA,TRBJ1-2,once,TRBV2,CASSEGGFLAIGYTF,TGTGCCAGCAGTGAGGGGGGGTTTTTGGCTATAGGCTACACCTTC
NA,TRBJ2-7,NA,TRBV5-1,CASSFSSYEQYF,TGCGCCAGCAGCTTTAGCTCCTACGAGCAGTACTTC
TRBD1,TRBJ2-1,NA,TRBV4-1,CASSLFGTGSNGQFF,TGCGCCAGCAGCCTTTTCGGGACAGGGTCAAATGGGCAGTTCTTC
NA,TRBJ1-4,NA,TRBV10-1,CASSEGATNEKLFF,TGCGCCAGCAGCGAGGGGGCAACTAATGAAAAACTGTTTTTT
NA,TRBJ1-3,NA,TRBV6-5,CASNRENSGNTIYF,TGTGCCAGCAACAGGGAAAACTCTGGAAACACCATATATTTT
TRBD2,TRBJ2-1,NA,TRBV7-8,CASSLRLAFSYNEQFF,TGTGCCAGCAGCTTAAGACTAGCATTCTCCTACAATGAGCAGTTCTTC
TRBD1,TRBJ1-4,NA,TRBV15,CATSIGQGFEKLFF,TGTGCCACCAGCATAGGACAGGGCTTTGAAAAACTGTTTTTT
NA,TRBJ1-3,NA,TRBV30,CAWSHPRLQGPGNTIYF,TGTGCCTGGAGTCACCCCCGCTTGCAGGGTCCTGGAAACACCATATATTTT
NA,TRBJ1-3,NA,TRBV7-6,CASSLSRSGNTIYF,TGTGCCAGCAGCTTATCGAGATCTGGAAACACCATATATTTT
NA,TRBJ1-1,NA,TRBV18,CASSPTKDTEAFF,TGTGCCAGCTCACCGACTAAGGATACTGAAGCTTTCTTT
NA,TRBJ2-3,NA,TRBV5-1,CASSLERTGTDTQYF,TGCGCCAGCAGCTTGGAACGGACGGGCACAGATACGCAGTATTTT
NA,TRBJ1-2,NA,TRBV9,CASSPKDSYGYTF,TGTGCCAGCAGCCCCAAGGACAGCTATGGCTACACCTTC
NA,TRBJ1-4,NA,TRBV15,CATSRGRTNEKLFF,TGTGCCACCAGCAGAGGGCGGACTAATGAAAAACTGTTTTTT
NA,TRBJ2-7,NA,TRBV19,CASKQFGRSYEQYF,TGTGCCAGTAAGCAGTTTGGCAGGTCCTACGAGCAGTACTTC
NA,TRBJ2-1,NA,TRBV9,CASSVGGVENEQFF,TGTGCCAGCAGCGTAGGGGGCGTAGAGAATGAGCAGTTCTTC
TRBD1,TRBJ1-6,NA,TRBV4-1,CASSQLPPGTGNSPLHF,TGCGCCAGCAGCCAACTCCCCCCCGGGACAGGGAATTCACCCCTCCACTTT
NA,TRBJ2-5,NA,TRBV5-4,CASSLVSNEETQYF,TGTGCCAGCAGCTTGGTGTCGAATGAAGAGACCCAGTACTTC
NA,TRBJ1-3,few,TRBV19,CASEQRSGNTIYF,TGTGCCAGTGAACAGCGCTCTGGAAACACCATATATTTT
TRBD2,TRBJ2-1,NA,TRBV7-9,CASSSAGGRALEQFF,TGTGCCAGCAGCTCAGCTGGCGGGAGGGCCTTGGAGCAGTTCTTC
NA,TRBJ1-6,NA,TRBV2,CASSRAGPGSYNSPLHF,TGTGCCAGCAGCCGCGCAGGGCCGGGCTCCTATAATTCACCCCTCCACTTT
NA,TRBJ2-4,NA,TRBV7-6,CASSLYGESKNIQYF,TGTGCCAGCAGCCTCTACGGGGAGAGTAAAAACATTCAGTACTTC
NA,TRBJ2-1,NA,TRBV27,CASSSPRPYNEQFF,TGTGCCAGCAGTTCTCCCAGGCCTTACAATGAGCAGTTCTTC
NA,TRBJ2-3,NA,TRBV9,CASSVELGTDTQYF,TGTGCCAGCAGCGTGGAACTAGGCACAGATACGCAGTATTTT
NA,TRBJ2-3,once,TRBV5-1,CASSRGTASEADTQYF,TGCGCCAGCAGCCGCGGGACAGCTAGCGAGGCAGATACGCAGTATTTT
TRBD1,TRBJ1-2,NA,TRBV19,CASRFSQGANYGYTF,TGTGCCAGTAGATTCTCACAGGGGGCAAACTATGGCTACACCTTC
TRBD2,TRBJ2-1,NA,TRBV2,CASSEGVAGGPDEQFF,TGTGCCAGCAGTGAGGGGGTAGCGGGAGGTCCGGATGAGCAGTTCTTC
NA,TRBJ1-4,NA,TRBV5-1,CASSLGSGGEKLFF,TGCGCCAGCAGCTTGGGCTCTGGGGGGGAAAAACTGTTTTTT
NA,TRBJ2-5,NA,TRBV2,CASSEELQYF,TGTGCCAGCAGCGAGGAACTCCAGTACTTC
NA,TRBJ1-5,NA,TRBV28,CASSTQDGGNQPQHF,TGTGCCAGCAGTACACAGGATGGGGGCAATCAGCCCCAGCATTTT
NA,TRBJ2-7,once,TRBV11-3,CASSLAHWINEQYF,TGTGCCAGCAGCTTAGCCCATTGGATTAACGAGCAGTACTTC
TRBD2,TRBJ2-1,NA,TRBV19,CASGLAGPYNEQFF,TGTGCCTCGGGACTAGCGGGGCCCTACAATGAGCAGTTCTTC
TRBD1,TRBJ2-7,NA,TRBV2,CASSEQGAGEQYF,TGTGCCAGCAGTGAACAGGGGGCCGGCGAGCAGTACTTC
NA,TRBJ1-3,NA,TRBV30,CAWSIRDTIYF,TGTGCCTGGAGTATAAGGGACACCATATATTTT
NA,TRBJ2-7,NA,TRBV29-1,CSVEDLQGPNEQYF,TGCAGCGTTGAAGATCTTCAGGGGCCCAACGAGCAGTACTTC
NA,TRBJ2-7,NA,TRBV13,CASSSTYEQYF,TGTGCCAGCAGCTCTACCTACGAGCAGTACTTC
TRBD2,TRBJ2-7,NA,TRBV11-2,CASTEDGGYEQYF,TGTGCCAGCACTGAAGACGGGGGGTACGAGCAGTACTTC